The T cell receptor (beta chain) under discussion was sequenced for a study of blood T cell repertoires in COVID-19. The CDR3 length is 16 residues. Trimming took 3 bases from V and 5 from J, leaving 15 bases between them. Germline loops: CDR1 SGHRS, CDR2 YFSETQ. In this sample, this clone turned up once. Original analysis: Amplification with reference gene primers provided the estimates of nucleated cell counts. Assay: immunoSEQ multiplex PCR; the TCRdb copy retains only in-frame clones and omits some. V, J and clone size are taken as reported in that table, and D and trimming were inferred from the DNA itself. Among 80,000 to 90,000 clones listed, around 83% were seen once.

The specimen sequenced was peripheral blood. This clonotype was sampled from a woman in her seventies with acute or convalescent COVID-19. The chain carries TRBV5-1 and TRBJ1-6; no clear D. The CDR3 here is CASSSEPTENNSPLHF. CDR3 nucleotides: TGCGCCAGCAGCTCGGAACCTACAGAAAATAATTCACCCCTCCACTTT.